The clone carrying this T cell receptor beta chain was seen repeatedly, ten times or more. The antigen is unknown. The data are from a study of early T cells in non-severe SARS-CoV-2 infection. Study-wide points: Anti-spike CD8 responses were favored in VDJdb matching, and private and CD4 specificities were missed.

The junction had 8 bases not matched to a gene; V was cut back by 6 bases and J by 5 bases. Germline CDR1 is SGHRS and CDR2 is YFSETQ. The CDR3 spans 14 residues. One entry per CDR3 protein, called by TCRdb with MiXCR from the 5' RACE reads. The sample shows roughly 40,000 distinct CDR3 sequences, around 6% of them seen only once. This receptor was obtained from an adult who was a healthcare worker with PCR-confirmed SARS-CoV-2 infection or an uninfected control (not recorded which). This chain joins TRBV5-1 and TRBJ2-5, with 9 bases matching TRBD1. Sequencing was carried out using whole blood. CDR3 amino acids: CASTLRGQGETQYF. CDR3 DNA sequence: TGCGCCAGCACCCTGCGGGGACAGGGCGAGACCCAGTACTTC.